This passage covers 20 T cell receptor beta chains from one sample sequenced in a study of vaccination and CD4 T cells after COVID-19. Noted treatment: approximately 10-day PBMC culture with coronavirus spike peptide pools or control peptides (ViraFEST assay). The Oncomine TCR Beta short-read assay was applied to DNA of cultured CD4+ T cells. TCRdb re-called the PCR reads through MiXCR, storing one row per CDR3 protein. The sample includes some 12,000 distinct CDR3 sequences, 55% to 65% of them seen just once. For these TCRs, the target antigens are not known. The source material was CD4+ T cells from blood, cultured in vitro. The receptor source for this set is a human donor who had recovered from COVID-19.

This chain connects TRBV10-3 to TRBJ2-3, with unresolved D. The CDR3 is 13 residues long. Trimming cost V 11 bases and J 3 bases, with 15 bases left between them. Per the germline V gene, CDR1 is ENHRY and CDR2 is SYGVKD. The CDR3 loop reads CAAMKTETDTQYF. CDR3 nucleotide sequence: TGTGCCGCCATGAAGACTGAGACAGATACGCAGTATTTT.

V is TRBV7-9 and J is TRBJ1-2, with TRBD1 identical over 10 bases. V was clipped by 5 bases and J by 4 bases; unmatched bases: 7. Germline V CDR1 and CDR2: SEHNR, FQNEAQ (reference sequence). The CDR3 runs 15 residues. The CDR3 sequence: CASSTGQGEIYGYTF. CDR3 DNA sequence: TGTGCCAGCAGCACAGGACAGGGGGAGATCTATGGCTACACCTTC.

The V and J genes are TRBV19 and TRBJ1-6, with 7 bases identical to TRBD1. Trimming cost V 3 bases and J 3 bases; bases outside gene matches: 5. The CDR3 spans 16 residues. The germline V gene encodes CDR1 LNHDA and CDR2 SQIVND (reference sequence). CDR3: CASSIRDSRYNSPLHF. The CDR3 DNA reads TGTGCCAGTAGTATCCGGGACAGCCGCTATAATTCACCCCTCCACTTT.

The chain links TRBV5-8 to TRBJ2-3; 10 bases line up with TRBD1. The germline V gene encodes CDR1 SGHTS and CDR2 YDEGEE. The length of the CDR3 is 15 residues. Losses at the gene ends were 4 bases for V and 2 bases for J; bases not matched to a gene: 4. The CDR3 here is CASSADRGSTDTQYF. Written as DNA, the CDR3 is TGTGCCAGCAGCGCGGACAGGGGGTCCACAGATACGCAGTATTTT.

The rearrangement joins TRBV7-6 to TRBJ2-3; a weak D match, TRBD1 (7 bases). Germline CDR1 is SGHVS and CDR2 is FNYEAQ. V was cut by 5 bases and J by 5 bases, with 23 bases left in between. CDR3 length equals 17 residues. The CDR3 loop reads CASSQRRDSLAGDTQYF. In DNA form, the CDR3 reads TGTGCCAGCAGCCAACGGAGGGACAGCCTAGCAGGAGATACGCAGTATTTT.

This clonotype has just a few counts. The rearrangement joins TRBV20-1 to TRBJ1-5, with TRBD1 matching 8 bases. Germline CDR1 reads DFQATT; CDR2 reads SNEGSKA (reference sequence). V lost 5 bases to trimming and J lost 6 bases; unmatched junction nucleotides: 9. The CDR3 spans 14 residues. The CDR3 DNA reads TGCAGTGCTGACCAAGGACAGGGCATTCAGCCCCAGCATTTT. This encodes CSADQGQGIQPQHF.

This chain's CDR3 is CASSLGMNTEAFF. CDR3 bases: TGTGCCAGCAGCTTAGGCATGAACACTGAAGCTTTCTTT. V usage is TRBV7-3 and J usage is TRBJ1-1; D not resolved. V shed 2 bases and J shed 0 bases, with 4 bases lying between them. Germline V gives CDR1 SGHTA, CDR2 FQGTGA. The CDR3 consists of 13 residues.

This chain links TRBV6-5 with TRBJ2-5, with D possibly matching TRBD1 (5 bases). V lost 2 bases to trimming and J lost 0 bases, with 10 bases between them. Germline assignment: CDR1 MNHEY and CDR2 SVGAGI. The CDR3 is made up of 15 amino acids. The CDR3 reads CASSYGHQYQETQYF. CDR3 in DNA: TGTGCCAGCAGTTACGGACACCAGTACCAAGAGACCCAGTACTTC.

CDR3 protein: CATSSAGADLVGGINEQFF. DNA for the CDR3: TGTGCCACCAGCTCGGCTGGGGCTGATTTGGTGGGAGGGATCAATGAGCAGTTCTTC. The chain is built from TRBV24-1 and TRBJ2-1; TRBD2 agrees at 7 bases. Unmatched junction bases numbered 23, after V lost 7 bases and J lost 6 bases. Germline CDR1 is KGHDR and CDR2 is SFDVKD. CDR3 length equals 19 residues.

This chain links TRBV7-9 with TRBJ2-5; 9 bases map to TRBD1. This CDR3 is built from 15 residues. The ends lost 3 bases at V and 4 bases at J; junction bases unmatched: 6. Per the germline V gene, CDR1 is SEHNR and CDR2 is FQNEAQ (reference sequence). The CDR3 DNA sequence: TGTGCCAGCAGCTTGGGGACAGGGCCCAGAGAGACCCAGTACTTC. Its translation: CASSLGTGPRETQYF. Using reference TRBV7-9 and TRBJ2-5 for the parts outside the CDR3, the full variable domain is DTGVSQNPRHKITKRGQNVTFRCDPISEHNRLYWYRQTLGQGPEFLTYFQNEAQLEKSRLLSDRFSAERPKGSFSTLEIQRTEQGDSAMYLCASSLGTGPRETQYFGPGTRLLVL.

The CDR3 DNA follows: TGCAGTGCCCCCGGGCCGGCGGGAGTCACCCAAGAGACCCAGTACTTC. Its translation is CSAPGPAGVTQETQYF. The V and J genes are TRBV20-1 and TRBJ2-5; 7 nucleotides match TRBD2. This CDR3 contains 16 residues. V was pared by 6 bases and J by 1 base, with 14 bases of the junction left unmatched. Germline V lookup: CDR1 DFQATT, CDR2 SNEGSKA (reference sequence).

By sample share, this clonotype is medium-sized. The chain links TRBV27 to TRBJ1-2, with D unclear. CDR1 and CDR2 from the germline V gene are MNHEY and SMNVEV (reference sequence). Trimming took 2 bases from V and 4 from J, leaving 8 bases between them. CDR3 size: 13 residues. DNA for the CDR3: TGTGCCAGCAGTTTAGTAAGAGGCTATGGCTACACCTTC. The encoded protein is CASSLVRGYGYTF.

This rearrangement joins TRBV12-3 or TRBV12-4 to TRBJ2-3; 8 bases match TRBD2. The V segment lost 5 bases and the J segment 1 base; nucleotides outside the gene matches: 8. The CDR3 has 16 residues. CDR3 residues: CASSPTREGGTDTQYF. For the CDR3, the DNA is TGTGCCAGCAGTCCAACCCGGGAGGGGGGCACAGATACGCAGTATTTT.

The CDR3 region has the DNA TGTGCCAGCAGTCGACAGGGGATCAATTCACCCCTCCACTTT. It is translated as CASSRQGINSPLHF. V and J are TRBV6-1 and TRBJ1-6; 8 bases map to TRBD1. Per germline, CDR1 MNHNS and CDR2 SASEGT. The J segment lost 7 bases and the V segment lost 5 bases, leaving 4 bases of the junction unmatched. CDR3 size: 14 residues.

Relative to its sample, this clonotype is large. V and J are TRBV6-1 and TRBJ2-7; TRBD1 agrees at 7 bases. The CDR3 contains 14 residues. The trim removed 7 bases at V and 3 bases at J, leaving 9 bases unmatched. Per the germline V gene, CDR1 is MNHNS and CDR2 is SASEGT. The CDR3 region has the DNA TGTGCCAGCACTTCCCGGACAGGCGACTACGAGCAGTACTTC. Protein: CASTSRTGDYEQYF.

V and J are TRBV6-1 and TRBJ2-3, with 11 bases that match TRBD2. CDR1 is MNHNS and CDR2 is SASEGT in the germline V gene. The junction had 2 bases not matched to a gene; V was cut back by 0 bases and J by 9 bases. The length of the CDR3 is 14 residues. The CDR3 DNA sequence: TGTGCCAGCAGTGAAGCGGCTAGCGGGAGGACGCAGTATTTT. It is translated as CASSEAASGRTQYF.

This clonotype was detected only a few times. J is TRBJ1-2 and V is TRBV2; D may be TRBD1 (6 bases). CDR1 is SNHLY, CDR2 FYNNEI, per germline. The V end was cut by 6 bases, the J end by 4 bases, with 18 bases between. This CDR3 spans 15 amino acids. Here the CDR3 reads CASRVEGDLLYGYTF. For the CDR3, the DNA is TGTGCCAGCAGGGTTGAGGGGGATCTGCTCTATGGCTACACCTTC.

By share, this clonotype ranks as medium-sized. This chain joins TRBV3-1 and TRBJ1-6, with 8 bases aligning to TRBD1. Germline-derived CDR1 and CDR2 are LGHDT and YNNKEL (reference sequence). V was pared by 3 bases and J by 8 bases, with 12 bases of the junction left unmatched. The CDR3 extends over 17 amino acids. Here the CDR3 reads CASSHYRTGSGDSPLHF. In DNA form, the CDR3 reads TGTGCCAGCAGCCATTATAGGACAGGGTCTGGGGATTCACCCCTCCACTTT.

This chain uses TRBV7-2 with TRBJ1-3; possible D gene TRBD1, 5 bases. The CDR3 has 16 amino acids. Germline CDR1 reads SGHTA; CDR2 reads FQGNSA. Trimming left V 3 bases short and J 0 bases short, with 12 bases between. The CDR3 region has the DNA TGTGCCAGCAGCTTTGGGGGTAGTGTCTCTGGAAACACCATATATTTT. This codes for CASSFGGSVSGNTIYF.

In its sample, this clonotype was seen a few times. This rearrangement joins TRBV5-1 to TRBJ2-7, with a tentative D call TRBD1 (6 bases). V lost 4 bases, J lost 2 bases, and 19 bases lay in between. This CDR3 comprises 16 residues. Germline V lookup: CDR1 SGHRS, CDR2 YFSETQ. The CDR3 protein is CASSTEPGHHTYEQYF. DNA of the CDR3: TGCGCCAGCAGCACCGAACCGGGACACCACACCTACGAGCAGTACTTC.